The 23 T cell receptor beta chains given below trace back to one sample, sequenced in a study of shared clonotypes between healthy human individuals. The table came from immunoSEQ multiplex PCR; TCRdb's copy has only in-frame clones and leaves some out. Seen here are around 720,000 clones, approximately 73% observed once, and the top ten hold around 2%. Sequenced material: memory CD4+ T cells sorted from blood. Subset reported: CD45RA-negative fraction. The receptor set was obtained from a woman aged 25 to 39 in good health.

The chain is built from TRBV19 and TRBJ1-5; D might be TRBD1 (6 bases). The V end was cut by 5 bases, the J end by 4 bases, with 15 bases between. This CDR3 comprises 15 residues. Per germline, CDR1 LNHDA and CDR2 SQIVND (reference sequence). CDR3 coding DNA: TGTGCCAGTAGTCTCGGGACACAGAGTAATCAGCCCCAGCATTTT. Its translation: CASSLGTQSNQPQHF.

The rearrangement uses TRBV4-2 and TRBJ2-5, with D perhaps given as TRBD1 or TRBD2 (5 bases each). The V and J ends lost 1 base and 5 bases respectively, with 14 bases between them. The CDR3 runs to 15 residues. The germline gives CDR1 LGHNA, CDR2 YNFKEQ. The CDR3 DNA reads TGTGCCAGCAGCCAAGTAGAGGGCCCAGGGGAGACCCAGTACTTC. Translating gives CASSQVEGPGETQYF.

This clone was counted a single time. The V and J genes are TRBV28 and TRBJ2-7, with 7 bases lining up with TRBD2. The CDR3 has 14 amino acids. Unmatched junction bases numbered 13, after V lost 11 bases and J lost 3 bases. Germline-derived CDR1 and CDR2 are MDHEN and SYDVKM. The CDR3 reads CAGSSSGTYYEQYF. CDR3 in DNA: TGTGCCGGGTCTTCTAGCGGAACCTACTACGAGCAGTACTTC.

The chain uses TRBV6-1 and TRBJ2-7; 11 nucleotides agree with TRBD1. Germline-derived CDR1 and CDR2 are MNHNS and SASEGT. CDR3 length: 15 residues. Unmatched junction bases numbered 2, after V lost 1 base and J lost 3 bases. The CDR3 region is CASSEGDRGFYEQYF. CDR3 nucleotides: TGTGCCAGCAGTGAAGGGGACAGGGGGTTCTACGAGCAGTACTTC.

The CDR3: CASSSRDGEKLFF. The DNA for the CDR3 is TGCGCCAGCAGCTCACGGGACGGAGAAAAACTGTTTTTT. The chain carries TRBV5-1 and TRBJ1-4, with D maybe TRBD1 (5 bases). The V end lost 3 bases, the J end lost 8 bases, and 11 bases lay between the germline ends. CDR3 length: 13 amino acids. Germline-derived CDR1 and CDR2 are SGHRS and YFSETQ.

The J gene is TRBJ2-7, the V gene TRBV7-9, with D possibly matching TRBD2 (5 bases). The germline V gene encodes CDR1 SEHNR and CDR2 FQNEAQ (reference sequence). Trimming left V 1 base short and J 2 bases short, with 9 bases between. The CDR3 contains 14 residues. For the CDR3, the DNA is TGTGCCAGCAGCTTAGAGACGGGAACCTACGAGCAGTACTTC. It is translated as CASSLETGTYEQYF.

The V and J genes are TRBV7-2 and TRBJ2-1; 8 bases agree with TRBD2. Germline CDR1 reads SGHTA; CDR2 reads FQGNSA. The CDR3 sequence is 15 residues long. J gave up 5 bases and V 2 bases, and 5 bases lay outside the gene matches. The CDR3 DNA reads TGTGCCAGCAGCTTAAGCGGGAGTCTGAACAATGAGCAGTTCTTC. This gives the protein CASSLSGSLNNEQFF.

Only one count was recorded for this clone. The V call is TRBV7-9, the J call TRBJ1-3; TRBD1 matches 9 bases. CDR1 and CDR2 from the germline V gene are SEHNR and FQNEAQ (reference sequence). This CDR3 has 18 residues. The V and J ends lost 6 bases and 0 bases, in that order; junction bases with no gene match: 12. CDR3 sequence: CASRTDRGTDSSGNTIYF. As DNA, the CDR3 is TGTGCCAGCAGAACGGACAGGGGAACCGATAGCTCTGGAAACACCATATATTTT.

This rearrangement joins TRBV6-5 to TRBJ1-1; D gene ambiguous. The CDR3 has 13 amino acids. Trimming took 2 bases from V and 1 from J, leaving 5 bases between them. CDR1 and CDR2 from the germline V gene are MNHEY and SVGAGI. Written as DNA, the CDR3 is TGTGCCAGCAGTTACCTGTCGAACACTGAAGCTTTCTTT. This gives the protein CASSYLSNTEAFF.

V and J are TRBV5-5 and TRBJ2-2; D gene uncertain. Germline V gene lookup returns CDR1 SGHKS and CDR2 YYEKEE (reference sequence). CDR3 size: 14 residues. Deletions cut 2 bases from V and 6 bases from J, with 11 bases between. CDR3 sequence (DNA): TGTGCCAGCAGCTTCGGTACCATGCCCGGGGAGCTGTTTTTT. Translated, it gives CASSFGTMPGELFF.

This clone was counted many times. The chain links TRBV5-1 to TRBJ2-2; D might be TRBD1 or TRBD2, each matching 5 bases. CDR3 length: 14 residues. The germline gives CDR1 SGHRS, CDR2 YFSETQ. Trimming stripped 4 bases from V and 5 bases from J, with 12 bases between. The CDR3 DNA is TGCGCCAGCAGCCTCGGGGACCTGACCGGGGAGCTGTTTTTT. This codes for CASSLGDLTGELFF.

The V call is TRBV18, the J call TRBJ2-3; D remains ambiguous. Germline CDR1 KGHSH, CDR2 LQKENI. V lost 2 bases to trimming and J lost 0 bases, with 9 bases between them. The CDR3 totals 15 residues. CDR3 nucleotide sequence: TGTGCCAGCTCACCAATAGAATTTAGCACAGATACGCAGTATTTT. As protein: CASSPIEFSTDTQYF.

The gene calls are TRBV19 and TRBJ2-1; no reliable D call. The CDR3 length is 13 residues. Looked up from germline, CDR1 is LNHDA and CDR2 is SQIVND (reference sequence). Between the trimmed V and J ends, which lost 3 bases and 9 bases, there was a span of 12 bases. Here the CDR3 reads CASSMQRTGEQFF. The CDR3 region has the DNA TGTGCCAGTAGTATGCAACGGACGGGTGAGCAGTTCTTC.

This chain uses TRBV7-9 with TRBJ2-2, with 9 bases identical to TRBD1. Germline V gene sequence: CDR1 SEHNR, CDR2 FQNEAQ (reference sequence). The CDR3 has 15 residues. J was trimmed by 3 bases and V by 5 bases; bases with no gene match: 4. The CDR3 region is CASSTDRGHTGELFF. The DNA for the CDR3 is TGTGCCAGCAGCACGGACAGGGGTCACACCGGGGAGCTGTTTTTT.

V and J are TRBV5-1 and TRBJ1-5; D call uncertain. Trimming pared 0 bases from V and 6 bases from J, leaving 7 bases between. CDR3 length: 13 residues. Germline CDR1 reads SGHRS; CDR2 reads YFSETQ. CDR3 coding DNA: TGCGCCAGCAGCTTGGACTTGGGTCAGCCCCAGCATTTT. This gives the protein CASSLDLGQPQHF. The full variable domain, rest sourced from reference TRBV5-1 and TRBJ1-5, is KAGVTQTPRYLIKTRGQQVTLSCSPISGHRSVSWYQQTPGQGLQFLFEYFSETQRNKGNFPGRFSGRQFSNSRSEMNVSTLELGDSALYLCASSLDLGQPQHFGDGTRLSIL.

This chain links TRBV6-1 with TRBJ2-7; D remains ambiguous. Trimming removed 5 bases at V and 3 bases at J, with 8 bases between. CDR1 MNHNS and CDR2 SASEGT come from the germline V gene. There are 12 residues in the CDR3. The CDR3 DNA is TGTGCCAGCAGTCTCCTTGGCTACGAGCAGTACTTC. Its protein product is CASSLLGYEQYF.

The chain has TRBV4-2 and TRBJ1-2; D gene ambiguous. This CDR3 has 17 amino acids. The V and J ends lost 0 bases and 0 bases respectively, with 14 bases between them. Looked up from germline, CDR1 is LGHNA and CDR2 is YNFKEQ. CDR3 nucleotides: TGTGCCAGCAGCCAAGACTTGTTACAGCCCTCTAACTATGGCTACACCTTC. Translated: CASSQDLLQPSNYGYTF.

This clone came up many times. The chain couples TRBV11-2 to TRBJ2-2, with a tentative D call TRBD1 (5 bases). Germline values: CDR1 SGHAT, CDR2 FQNNGV. The CDR3 sequence is 14 residues long. V lost 6 bases to trimming and J lost 0 bases, with 8 bases between them. The CDR3, as DNA: TGTGCCAGCAGGGTACAGGCGAACACCGGGGAGCTGTTTTTT. It codes for CASRVQANTGELFF.

The chain uses TRBV28 and TRBJ2-4; TRBD1 is a possible D gene (5 bases). This CDR3 comprises 16 residues. CDR1 and CDR2 from the germline V gene are MDHEN and SYDVKM. V dropped 1 base and J dropped 1 base, with 11 bases sitting between them. CDR3 sequence: CASSLLQVGAKNIQYF. The CDR3 DNA sequence: TGTGCCAGCAGTTTATTACAGGTCGGGGCCAAAAACATTCAGTACTTC.

The rearrangement uses TRBV21-1 and TRBJ1-2. TRBV21-1 is flagged as a pseudogene. The CDR3 sequence is 13 residues long. The CDR3 loop reads CAPLIRGNYGYTF. The CDR3 coding sequence is TGTGCCCCGCTAATTCGGGGGAACTATGGCTACACCTTC.

There are a few counts of this clone. This sequence joins TRBV5-1 and TRBJ2-1; D is undetermined. V was shortened by 0 bases and J by 3 bases, with 10 bases between the two germline ends. CDR3 size: 15 residues. Per germline, CDR1 SGHRS and CDR2 YFSETQ. CDR3 nucleotides: TGCGCCAGCAGCTTGGACTACAACCTCTACAATGAGCAGTTCTTC. It is translated as CASSLDYNLYNEQFF. Filled out from reference TRBV5-1 and TRBJ2-1, the complete variable domain reads KAGVTQTPRYLIKTRGQQVTLSCSPISGHRSVSWYQQTPGQGLQFLFEYFSETQRNKGNFPGRFSGRQFSNSRSEMNVSTLELGDSALYLCASSLDYNLYNEQFFGPGTRLTVL.

The chain combines TRBV19 with TRBJ2-3, with 8 bases that match TRBD2. The CDR3 is 15 residues long. CDR1 LNHDA and CDR2 SQIVND come from the germline V gene (reference sequence). V was pared by 1 base and J by 0 bases, with 0 bases of the junction left unmatched. CDR3: CASSIGGRSTDTQYF. The CDR3, as DNA: TGTGCCAGTAGTATAGGCGGGAGGAGCACAGATACGCAGTATTTT.

This chain joins TRBV27 and TRBJ2-7; D is unresolved. V lost 0 bases, J lost 2 bases, and 11 bases lay in between. Per the germline V gene, CDR1 is MNHEY and CDR2 is SMNVEV (reference sequence). The CDR3 is 15 amino acids. The CDR3 loop is CASSLSWLEAYEQYF. As DNA, the CDR3 is TGTGCCAGCAGTTTATCCTGGCTAGAAGCCTACGAGCAGTACTTC.